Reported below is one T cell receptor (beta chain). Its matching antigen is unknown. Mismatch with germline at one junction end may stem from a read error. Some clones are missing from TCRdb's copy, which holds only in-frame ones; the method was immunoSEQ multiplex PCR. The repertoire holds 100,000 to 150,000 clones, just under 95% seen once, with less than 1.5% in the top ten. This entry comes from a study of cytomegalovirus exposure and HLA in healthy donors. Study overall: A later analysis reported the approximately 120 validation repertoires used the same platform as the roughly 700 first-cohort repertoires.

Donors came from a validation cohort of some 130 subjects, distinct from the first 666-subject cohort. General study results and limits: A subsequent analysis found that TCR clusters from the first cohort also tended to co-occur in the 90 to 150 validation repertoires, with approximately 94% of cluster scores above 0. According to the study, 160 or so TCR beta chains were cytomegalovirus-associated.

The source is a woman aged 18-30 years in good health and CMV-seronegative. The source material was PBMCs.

Here the CDR3 reads CAGRRNPGTEAFF. Here the CDR3 DNA reads TGTGCCGGCAGGCGGAACCCAGGGACTGAAGCTTTCTTT. This chain uses TRBV13 with TRBJ1-1; possibly TRBD1 for D (5 bases). CDR1 is PRHDT and CDR2 is FYEKMQ in the germline V gene (reference sequence). There are 13 residues in the CDR3. The whole variable domain, remainder taken from reference TRBV13 and TRBJ1-1, is AAGVIQSPRHLIKEKRETATLKCYPIPRHDTVYWYQQGPGQDPQFLISFYEKMQSDKGSIPDRFSAQQFSDYHSELNMSSLELGDSALYFCAGRRNPGTEAFFGQGTRLTVV.